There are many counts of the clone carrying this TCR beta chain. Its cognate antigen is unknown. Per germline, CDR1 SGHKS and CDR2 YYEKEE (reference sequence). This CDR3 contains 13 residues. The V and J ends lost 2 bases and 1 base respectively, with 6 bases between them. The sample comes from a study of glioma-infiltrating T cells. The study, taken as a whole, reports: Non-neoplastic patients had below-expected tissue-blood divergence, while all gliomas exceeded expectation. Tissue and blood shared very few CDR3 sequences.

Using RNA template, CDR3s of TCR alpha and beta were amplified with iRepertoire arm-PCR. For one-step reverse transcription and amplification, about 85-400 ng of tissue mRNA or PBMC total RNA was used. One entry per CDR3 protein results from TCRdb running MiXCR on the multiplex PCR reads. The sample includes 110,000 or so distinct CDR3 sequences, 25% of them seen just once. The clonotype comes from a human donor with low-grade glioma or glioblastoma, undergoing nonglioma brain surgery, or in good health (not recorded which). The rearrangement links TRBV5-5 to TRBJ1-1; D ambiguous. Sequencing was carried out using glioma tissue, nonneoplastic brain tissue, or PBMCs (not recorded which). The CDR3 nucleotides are TGTGCCAGCAGCTTTGGAGCGAACACTGAAGCTTTCTTT. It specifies CASSFGANTEAFF.